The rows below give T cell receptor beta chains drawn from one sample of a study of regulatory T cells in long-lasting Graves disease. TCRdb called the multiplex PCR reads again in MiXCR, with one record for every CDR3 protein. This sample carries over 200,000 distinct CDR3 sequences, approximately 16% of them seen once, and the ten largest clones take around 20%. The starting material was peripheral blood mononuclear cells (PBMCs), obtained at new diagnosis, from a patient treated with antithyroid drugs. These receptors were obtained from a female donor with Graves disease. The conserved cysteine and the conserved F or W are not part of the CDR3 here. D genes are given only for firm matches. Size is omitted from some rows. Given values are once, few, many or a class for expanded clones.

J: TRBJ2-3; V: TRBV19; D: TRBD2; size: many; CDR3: ASSPRTSGRSDTQY
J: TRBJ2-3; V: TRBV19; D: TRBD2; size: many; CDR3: ASSISGMSTDTQY
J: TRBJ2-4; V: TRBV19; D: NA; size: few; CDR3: ASSQLRRGGIQY
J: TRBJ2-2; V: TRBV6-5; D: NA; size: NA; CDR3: ASSYSQGANTGELF
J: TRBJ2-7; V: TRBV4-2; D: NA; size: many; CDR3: ASSYDTSSSSYEQY
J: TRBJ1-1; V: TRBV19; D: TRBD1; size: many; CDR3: ASNKGAKRNTEAF
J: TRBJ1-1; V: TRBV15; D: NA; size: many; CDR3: GLSRWVNTEAF
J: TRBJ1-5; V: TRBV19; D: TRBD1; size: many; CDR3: ASSTRDRGHNQPQH
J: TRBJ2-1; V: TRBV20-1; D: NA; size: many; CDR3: SARHPRNEQF
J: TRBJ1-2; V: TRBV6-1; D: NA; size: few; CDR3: ASRGGVTVYGYT
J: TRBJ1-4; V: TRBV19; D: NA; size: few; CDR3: ASSRRQAEKLF